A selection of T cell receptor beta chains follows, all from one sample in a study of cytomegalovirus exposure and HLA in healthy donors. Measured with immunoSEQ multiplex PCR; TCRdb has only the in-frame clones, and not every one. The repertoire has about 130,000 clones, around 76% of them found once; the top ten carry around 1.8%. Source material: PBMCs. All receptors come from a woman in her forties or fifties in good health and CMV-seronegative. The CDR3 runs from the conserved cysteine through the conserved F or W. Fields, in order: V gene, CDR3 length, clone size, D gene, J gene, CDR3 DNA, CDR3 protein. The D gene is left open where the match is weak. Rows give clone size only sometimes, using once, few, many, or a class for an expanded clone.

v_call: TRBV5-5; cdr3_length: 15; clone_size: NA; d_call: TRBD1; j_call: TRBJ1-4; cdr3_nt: TGTGCCAGCAGCGGGACAGACGCAACTAATGAAAAACTGTTTTTT; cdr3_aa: CASSGTDATNEKLFF
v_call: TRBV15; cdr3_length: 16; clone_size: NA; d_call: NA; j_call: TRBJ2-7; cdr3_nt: TGTGCCACCAGCAGAGATCCCGCAGGCTTATCCTACGAGCAGTACTTC; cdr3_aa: CATSRDPAGLSYEQYF
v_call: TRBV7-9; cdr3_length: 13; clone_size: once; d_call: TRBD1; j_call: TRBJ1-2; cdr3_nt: TGTGCCAGCAGCTTGGGACAGGCCCATGGCTACACCTTC; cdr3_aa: CASSLGQAHGYTF
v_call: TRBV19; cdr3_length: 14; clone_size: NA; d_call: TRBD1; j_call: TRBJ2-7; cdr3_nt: TGTGCCAGTAGGAACAGACAGGGAACCTACGAGCAGTACTTC; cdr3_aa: CASRNRQGTYEQYF
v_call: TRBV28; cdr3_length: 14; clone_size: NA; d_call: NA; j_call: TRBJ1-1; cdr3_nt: TGTGCCAGCAGTTATAGGCGGATGTGGACTGAAGCTTTCTTT; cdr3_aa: CASSYRRMWTEAFF
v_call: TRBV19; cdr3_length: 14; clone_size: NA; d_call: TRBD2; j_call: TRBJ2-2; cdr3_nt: TGTGCCAGTAGACAGCGGGGGGGGCCCGGGGAGCTGTTTTTT; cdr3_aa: CASRQRGGPGELFF
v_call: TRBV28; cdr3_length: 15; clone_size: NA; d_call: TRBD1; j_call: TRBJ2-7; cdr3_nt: TGTGCCAGCAGTTTAGCAGGGACAGCCGGCTACGAGCAGTACTTC; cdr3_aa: CASSLAGTAGYEQYF
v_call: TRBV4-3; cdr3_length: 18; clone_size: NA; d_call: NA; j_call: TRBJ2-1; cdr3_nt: TGCGCCAGCAGCCAAAACCCCGCGGAGATAATCTCCTACAATGAGCAGTTCTTC; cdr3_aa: CASSQNPAEIISYNEQFF
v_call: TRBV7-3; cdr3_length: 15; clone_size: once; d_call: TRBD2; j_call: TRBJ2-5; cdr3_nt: TGTGCCAGCAGCTCTGCCCTAGCGGGAGTCGCGACCCAGTACTTC; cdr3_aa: CASSSALAGVATQYF
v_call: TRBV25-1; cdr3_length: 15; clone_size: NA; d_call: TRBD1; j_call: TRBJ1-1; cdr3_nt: TGTGCCAGCAGTGAATCGGGCAGGGGGCTCACTGAAGCTTTCTTT; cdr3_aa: CASSESGRGLTEAFF
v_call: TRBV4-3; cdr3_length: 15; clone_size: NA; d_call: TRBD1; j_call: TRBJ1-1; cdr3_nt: TGCGCCAGCAGCCAAGAGGGGACAGGGGTTACTGAAGCTTTCTTT; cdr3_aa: CASSQEGTGVTEAFF
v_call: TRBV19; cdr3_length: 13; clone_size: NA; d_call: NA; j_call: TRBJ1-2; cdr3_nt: TGTGCCAGTAGTATTGACAGAGGCTATGGCTACACCTTC; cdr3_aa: CASSIDRGYGYTF
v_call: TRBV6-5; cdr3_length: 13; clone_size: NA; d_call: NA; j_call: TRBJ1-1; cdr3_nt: TGTGCCAGCAACCCGGGGGGGAACACTGAAGCTTTCTTT; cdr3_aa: CASNPGGNTEAFF
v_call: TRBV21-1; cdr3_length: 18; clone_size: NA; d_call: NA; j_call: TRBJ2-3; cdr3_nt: TGTGCCAGCAGCAAGGCTCGACGGCTAGCGGCTAGCACAGATACGCAGTATTTT; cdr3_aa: CASSKARRLAASTDTQYF
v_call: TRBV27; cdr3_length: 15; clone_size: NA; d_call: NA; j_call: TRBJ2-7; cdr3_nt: TGTGCCAGCACATCCGCGGGACAGAGCTCCTACGAGCAGTACTTC; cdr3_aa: CASTSAGQSSYEQYF
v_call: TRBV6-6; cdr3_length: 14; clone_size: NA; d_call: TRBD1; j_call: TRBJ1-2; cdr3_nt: TGTGCCAGCAGAAGACAGGGAAACCTCTGGGGCTACACCTTC; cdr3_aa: CASRRQGNLWGYTF
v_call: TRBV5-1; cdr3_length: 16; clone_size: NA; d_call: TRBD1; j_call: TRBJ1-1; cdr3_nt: TGCGCCAGCAGCTTGGCCGGGACAGGGTTGGGCACTGAAGCTTTCTTT; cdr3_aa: CASSLAGTGLGTEAFF
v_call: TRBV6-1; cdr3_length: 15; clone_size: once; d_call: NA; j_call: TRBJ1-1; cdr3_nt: TGTGCCAGCAGCGAGGACAGAAGATTGAACACTGAAGCTTTCTTT; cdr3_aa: CASSEDRRLNTEAFF
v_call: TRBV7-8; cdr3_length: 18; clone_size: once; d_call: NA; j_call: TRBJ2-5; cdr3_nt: TGTGCCAGCATCCTAAAAAACAAACAGGTTAAGGTTGGAGAGACCCAGTACTTC; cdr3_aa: CASILKNKQVKVGETQYF
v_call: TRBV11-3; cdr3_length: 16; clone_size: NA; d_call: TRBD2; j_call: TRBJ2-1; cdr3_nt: TGTGCCAGCAGCTCCCACCGAGCGGGAGAGAGGGGTGAGCAGTTCTTC; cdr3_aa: CASSSHRAGERGEQFF
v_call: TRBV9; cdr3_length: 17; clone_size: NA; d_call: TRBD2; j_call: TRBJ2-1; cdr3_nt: TGTGCCAGCAGCGTAGGGGGGCCCTTTCGACTAGCGAATGAGCAGTTCTTC; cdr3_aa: CASSVGGPFRLANEQFF
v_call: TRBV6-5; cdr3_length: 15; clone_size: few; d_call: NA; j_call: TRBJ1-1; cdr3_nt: TGTGCCAGCAGTTACTCCCGGTTGATGAACACTGAAGCTTTCTTT; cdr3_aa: CASSYSRLMNTEAFF
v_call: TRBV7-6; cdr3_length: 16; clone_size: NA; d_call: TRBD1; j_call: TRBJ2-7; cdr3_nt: TGTGCCAGCAGCACTAAGACAGGGGGTATGTCCTACGAGCAGTACTTC; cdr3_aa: CASSTKTGGMSYEQYF
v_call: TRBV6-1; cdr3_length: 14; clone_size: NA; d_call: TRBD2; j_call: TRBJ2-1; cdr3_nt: TGTGCCTGCCGGACTAGCGGTACCTACAATGAGCAGTTCTTC; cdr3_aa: CACRTSGTYNEQFF
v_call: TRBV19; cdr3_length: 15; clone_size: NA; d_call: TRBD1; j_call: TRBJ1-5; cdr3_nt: TGTGCCAGTAGATCACGGACAGGGGGAAATCAGCCCCAGCATTTT; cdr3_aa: CASRSRTGGNQPQHF
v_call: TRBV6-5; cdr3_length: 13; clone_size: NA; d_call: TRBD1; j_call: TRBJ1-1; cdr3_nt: TGTGCCAGCAGTAGACAGGGACTAGCTGAAGCTTTCTTT; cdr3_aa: CASSRQGLAEAFF
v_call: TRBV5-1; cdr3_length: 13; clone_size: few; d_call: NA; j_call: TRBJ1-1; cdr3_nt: TGCGCCAGCAGCGTGAAGAGGAACACTGAAGCTTTCTTT; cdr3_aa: CASSVKRNTEAFF
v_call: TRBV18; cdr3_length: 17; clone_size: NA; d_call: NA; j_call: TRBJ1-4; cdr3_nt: TGTGCCAGCTCACTGCGCAGTATGTTAGCAGAAGATGAAAAACTGTTTTTT; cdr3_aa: CASSLRSMLAEDEKLFF
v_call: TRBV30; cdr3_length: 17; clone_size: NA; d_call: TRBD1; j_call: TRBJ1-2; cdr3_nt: TGCGGACTAGCGACACGGGGCAGGGGGTATTCTAACTATGGCTACACCTTC; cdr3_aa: CGLATRGRGYSNYGYTF
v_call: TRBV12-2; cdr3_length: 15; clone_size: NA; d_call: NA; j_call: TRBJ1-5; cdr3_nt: TGTGCAAGTCGCCATGAGGGGGCGGGCAATCAGCCCCAGCATTTT; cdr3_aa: CASRHEGAGNQPQHF
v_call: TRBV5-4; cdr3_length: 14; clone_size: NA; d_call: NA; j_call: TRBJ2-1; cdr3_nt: TGTGCCAGCAGCTTCGCGGGGTCCTACAATGAGCAGTTCTTC; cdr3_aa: CASSFAGSYNEQFF
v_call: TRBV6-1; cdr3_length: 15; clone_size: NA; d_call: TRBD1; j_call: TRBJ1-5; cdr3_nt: TGTGCCAGCATCATGAGGGACAGATCCAATCAGCCCCAGCATTTT; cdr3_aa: CASIMRDRSNQPQHF
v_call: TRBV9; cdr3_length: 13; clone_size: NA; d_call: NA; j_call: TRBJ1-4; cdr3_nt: TGTGCCAGCAGCCTACCAGGGGCGGTAGAACTGTTTTTT; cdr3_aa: CASSLPGAVELFF
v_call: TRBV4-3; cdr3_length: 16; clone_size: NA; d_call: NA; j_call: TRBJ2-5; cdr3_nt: TGCGCCAGCAGCCAATCACCGGGAGTCTACCAGGAGACCCAGTACTTC; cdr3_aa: CASSQSPGVYQETQYF
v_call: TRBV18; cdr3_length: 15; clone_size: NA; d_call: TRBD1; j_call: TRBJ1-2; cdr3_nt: TGTGCCAGCTCACCACCCCCGACAGGGAACTATGGCTACACCTTC; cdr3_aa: CASSPPPTGNYGYTF
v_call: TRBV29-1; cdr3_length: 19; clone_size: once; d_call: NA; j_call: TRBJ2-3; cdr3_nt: TGCAGCGTTAAGGTCTCCGGAAGCTTTAGCGGTTATAGCACAGATACGCAGTATTTT; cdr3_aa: CSVKVSGSFSGYSTDTQYF
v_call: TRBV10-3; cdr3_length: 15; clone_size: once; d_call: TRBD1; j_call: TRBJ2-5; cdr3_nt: TGTGCCACCGACCGGACAGGTCGAAACGGTGAGACCCAGTACTTC; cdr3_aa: CATDRTGRNGETQYF
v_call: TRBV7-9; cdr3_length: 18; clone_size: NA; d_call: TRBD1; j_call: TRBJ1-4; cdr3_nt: TGTGCCAGCAGCTTGAGGGGGACAGGGGTATCTACTAATGAAAAACTGTTTTTT; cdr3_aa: CASSLRGTGVSTNEKLFF
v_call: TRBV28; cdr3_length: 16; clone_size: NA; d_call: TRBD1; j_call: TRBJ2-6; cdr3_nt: TGTGCCAGCAGTTTCGGGACAGTCTCTGGGGCCAACGTCCTGACTTTC; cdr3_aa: CASSFGTVSGANVLTF
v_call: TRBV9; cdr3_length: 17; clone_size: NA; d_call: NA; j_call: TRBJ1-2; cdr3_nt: TGTGCCAGCAGCGTAGGGGGCAGGGGAGGGGGAGGTAATGGCTACCCCTTC; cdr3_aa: CASSVGGRGGGGNGYPF
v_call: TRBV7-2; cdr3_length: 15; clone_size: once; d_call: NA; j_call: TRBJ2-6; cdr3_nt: TGTGCCAGCAGCTTAGGGCTGCCTGGGGCCAACGTCCTGACTTTC; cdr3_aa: CASSLGLPGANVLTF
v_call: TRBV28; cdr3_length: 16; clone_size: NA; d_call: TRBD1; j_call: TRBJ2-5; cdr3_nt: TGTGCCAGCAGTTTACCAGGGACAGGGGGCCAAGAGACCCAGTACTTC; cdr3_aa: CASSLPGTGGQETQYF
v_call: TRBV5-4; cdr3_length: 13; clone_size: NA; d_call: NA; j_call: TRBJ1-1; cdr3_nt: TGTGCCAGCAGCTCTAGTGGGAACACTGAAGCTTTCTTT; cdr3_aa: CASSSSGNTEAFF
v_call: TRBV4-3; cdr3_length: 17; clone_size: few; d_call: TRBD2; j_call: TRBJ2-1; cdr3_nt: TGCGCCAGCAGCTGGAGCTACCTAGCGGGAGGGCGGGATGAGCAGTTCTTC; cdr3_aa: CASSWSYLAGGRDEQFF
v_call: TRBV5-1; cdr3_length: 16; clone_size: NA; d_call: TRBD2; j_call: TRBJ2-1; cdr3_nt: TGCGCCAGCAGCGCCGGACTAGCGGAATACTACAATGAGCAGTTCTTC; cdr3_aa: CASSAGLAEYYNEQFF